The 10 T cell receptor beta chains presented below share a single source sample, sequenced in a study of blood T cells in healthy people across ages. PCR was performed a second time for about 7 to 12 cycles using a sample-barcoded 5' primer and a J-beta primer mix. TCRdb processed the 5' RACE reads anew with MiXCR; each CDR3 protein has one entry. The sample has around 1,800,000 distinct CDR3 sequences; about 39% are singletons. Material: blood. The receptors shown here come from a human donor in good health.

This chain joins TRBV5-1 and TRBJ1-1, with D tentatively TRBD1 (6 bases). Germline V gives CDR1 SGHRS, CDR2 YFSETQ. The CDR3 is 13 residues long. Between the trimmed V and J ends, which lost 2 bases and 11 bases, there was a span of 16 bases. The CDR3 nucleotides read TGCGCCAGCAGCTTAACAGGGTCATCGGACGCTTTCTTT. It specifies CASSLTGSSDAFF.

This sequence joins TRBV7-3 and TRBJ1-5; D perhaps matches TRBD1 (5 bases). From germline, CDR1 is SGHTA and CDR2 FQGTGA. V was shortened by 5 bases and J by 2 bases, with 19 bases between the two germline ends. The CDR3 sequence is 17 residues long. CDR3 DNA sequence: TGTGCCAGCAGCCGCTTACTAACCCCGACAGGCAATCAGCCCCAGCATTTT. This encodes CASSRLLTPTGNQPQHF.

The chain uses TRBV20-1 and TRBJ2-4, with TRBD2 as a possible D gene (5 bases). CDR3 length: 13 residues. V was pared by 6 bases and J by 6 bases, with 15 bases between. In germline, CDR1 is DFQATT, CDR2 SNEGSKA (reference sequence). The chain's CDR3 is CSAGTFGGNIQYF. The CDR3 DNA sequence: TGCAGTGCGGGAACCTTTGGAGGAAACATTCAGTACTTC.

This clonotype was observed a handful of times. The chain recombines TRBV10-3 with TRBJ2-1; D may be TRBD1 or TRBD2 (5 bases each). This CDR3 is built from 16 residues. The V gene's germline CDR1 is ENHRY and CDR2 SYGVKD. Trimming took off 4 bases at V and 6 bases at J, with 19 bases between the two ends. The chain's CDR3 is CAISGSLGENPNEQFF. The CDR3 bases are TGTGCCATCAGTGGGTCCCTAGGGGAGAACCCCAATGAGCAGTTCTTC.

This clonotype was counted between two and nine times. The chain links TRBV12-3 or TRBV12-4 to TRBJ2-2; D may be TRBD1 (5 bases). V was clipped by 6 bases and J by 4 bases, with 12 bases between them. The CDR3 has 14 residues. The CDR3 reads CASRRQLGTGELFF. For the CDR3, the DNA is TGTGCCAGCAGGAGACAGCTGGGCACCGGGGAGCTGTTTTTT.

Many counts were recorded for this clonotype. The chain has TRBV7-2 and TRBJ2-7; 8 bases match TRBD2. Germline CDR1 is SGHTA and CDR2 is FQGNSA. This CDR3 comprises 15 residues. Trimming cost V 1 base and J 7 bases; bases outside gene matches: 9. The CDR3 sequence is CASSLVGGAAPEQYF. DNA for the CDR3: TGTGCCAGCAGCTTAGTCGGGGGGGCCGCTCCGGAGCAGTACTTC.

J is TRBJ1-3 and V is TRBV6-5; D not resolved. In germline, CDR1 is MNHEY, CDR2 SVGAGI. The CDR3 extends over 11 amino acids. Trimming took 8 bases from V and 0 from J, leaving 2 bases between them. CDR3 DNA sequence: TGTGCCAGCTACTCTGGAAACACCATATATTTT. Protein sequence: CASYSGNTIYF.

This clonotype has only a few counts. The chain combines TRBV9 with TRBJ2-5; D is perhaps TRBD2 (5 bases). V dropped 0 bases and J dropped 4 bases, with 10 bases sitting between them. Germline CDR1 and CDR2: SGDLS and YYNGEE. The CDR3 length is 14 residues. The CDR3: CASSVEGVGETQYF. CDR3 nucleotides: TGTGCCAGCAGCGTAGAGGGAGTAGGAGAGACCCAGTACTTC.

The chain links TRBV12-3 or TRBV12-4 to TRBJ2-3; 8 nucleotides align to TRBD2. The J segment lost 4 bases and the V segment lost 4 bases, leaving 16 bases of the junction unmatched. The CDR3 runs 18 residues. CDR3 amino acids: CASSSLVVPSGFPDTQYF. CDR3 nucleotides: TGTGCCAGCAGTTCTCTGGTTGTTCCTAGCGGGTTCCCAGATACGCAGTATTTT.

The CDR3 reads CASRAGPNNEQFF. Here the CDR3 DNA reads TGCGCCAGCAGGGCGGGACCAAACAATGAGCAGTTCTTC. The chain joins TRBV5-1 to TRBJ2-1, with a possible D match to TRBD2 (6 bases). The CDR3 loop spans 13 amino acids. Between the trimmed V and J ends, which lost 5 bases and 5 bases, there was a span of 11 bases. Germline V CDR1 and CDR2: SGHRS, YFSETQ.